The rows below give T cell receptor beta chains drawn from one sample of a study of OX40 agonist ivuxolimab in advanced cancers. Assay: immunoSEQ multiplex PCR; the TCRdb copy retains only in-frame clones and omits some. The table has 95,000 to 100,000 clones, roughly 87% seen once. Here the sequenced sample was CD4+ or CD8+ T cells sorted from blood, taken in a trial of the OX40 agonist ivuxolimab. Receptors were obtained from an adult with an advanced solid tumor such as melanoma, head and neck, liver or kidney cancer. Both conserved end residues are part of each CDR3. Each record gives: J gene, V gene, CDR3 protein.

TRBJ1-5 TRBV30 CAWSRTNINQPQHF
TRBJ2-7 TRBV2 CATTRTGLVWQYF
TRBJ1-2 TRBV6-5 CASSYWAAYGYTF
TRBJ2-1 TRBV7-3 CASSTGLAALNEQFF
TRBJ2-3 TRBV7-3 CASSRLSGTDTQYF
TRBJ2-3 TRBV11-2 CASRSGDRGPTDTQYF
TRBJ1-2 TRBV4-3 CASSQDVRQEYGYTF
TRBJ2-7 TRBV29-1 CSVANPVGSPYEQYF
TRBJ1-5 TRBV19 CASTTGANQPQHF
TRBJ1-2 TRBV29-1 CSVGRPNYGYTF
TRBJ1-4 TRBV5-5 CASTQRAGGEKLFF
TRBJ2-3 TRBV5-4 CASRPGGASDTQYF
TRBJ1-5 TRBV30 CAWSMRPGHQPQHF
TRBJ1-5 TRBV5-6 CASSPTTGRARPNQPQHF
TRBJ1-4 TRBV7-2 CASSGERGVNEKLFF
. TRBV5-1 CASSLVLSGDSYEQYF
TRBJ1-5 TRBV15 CATSRGSGLDRTREAQHF
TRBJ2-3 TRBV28 CASTASVGTSTDTQYF
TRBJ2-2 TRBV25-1 CASSEWGGYRSTGELFF
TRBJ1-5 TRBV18 CASSLGQDNQPQHF
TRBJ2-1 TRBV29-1 CSAADRYNEQFF
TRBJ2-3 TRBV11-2 CASSPGDSPSTDTQYF
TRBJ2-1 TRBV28 CASSLRSSGTVEQFF
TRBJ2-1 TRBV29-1 CSVEGRGLAGNEQFF
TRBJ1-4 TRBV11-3 CASSLGRVEGGEKLFF
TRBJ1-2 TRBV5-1 CASSLTGPNYGYTF
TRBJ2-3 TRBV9 CASSVGPPRDTDTQYF
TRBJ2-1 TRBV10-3 CATQYWTGSSYNEQFF
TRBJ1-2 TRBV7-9 CASSVGTGNYGYTF
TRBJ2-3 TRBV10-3 CAISEDRGATDTQYF
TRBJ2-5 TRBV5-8 CASSPRDTQETQYF
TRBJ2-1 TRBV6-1 CASSLRTVYNEQFF
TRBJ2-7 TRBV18 CASSPVVGLISYEQYF
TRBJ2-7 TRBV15 CATSRVLTDDEQYF
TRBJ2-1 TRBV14 CASSLRLDLKEQFF
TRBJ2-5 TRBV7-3 CASSSDRGETQYF
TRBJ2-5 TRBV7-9 CASSFYGETQYF
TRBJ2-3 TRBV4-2 CASSLGQGTDTQYF